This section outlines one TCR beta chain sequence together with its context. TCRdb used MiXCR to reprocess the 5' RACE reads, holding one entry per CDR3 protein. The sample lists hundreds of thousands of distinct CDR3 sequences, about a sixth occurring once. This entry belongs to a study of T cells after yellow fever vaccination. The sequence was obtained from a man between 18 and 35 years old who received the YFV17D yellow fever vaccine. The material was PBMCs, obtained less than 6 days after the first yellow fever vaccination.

The CDR3 nucleotides are TGTGCCAGCAGCTCGGGACTAGCGGCTCTTCTGACCCGGGTAGCCGAGCAGTACTTC. Its translation: CASSSGLAALLTRVAEQYF. This chain connects TRBV6-1 to TRBJ2-7; the match to TRBD2 covers 11 bases. Trimming at V came to 6 bases and at J to 6 bases, leaving 22 bases not matched to a gene. Germline V gives CDR1 MNHNS, CDR2 SASEGT. The CDR3 is 19 amino acids.